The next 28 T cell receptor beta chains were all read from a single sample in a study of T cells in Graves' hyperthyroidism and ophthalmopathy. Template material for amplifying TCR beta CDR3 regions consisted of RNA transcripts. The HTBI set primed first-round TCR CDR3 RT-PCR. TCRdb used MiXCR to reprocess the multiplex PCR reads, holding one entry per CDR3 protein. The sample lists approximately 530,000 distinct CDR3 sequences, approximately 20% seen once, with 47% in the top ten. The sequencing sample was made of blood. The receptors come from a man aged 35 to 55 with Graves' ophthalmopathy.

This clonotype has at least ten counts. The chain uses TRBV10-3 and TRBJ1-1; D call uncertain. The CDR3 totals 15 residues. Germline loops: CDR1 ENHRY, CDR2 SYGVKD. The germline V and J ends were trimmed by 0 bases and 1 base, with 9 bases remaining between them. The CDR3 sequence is CAISESGSGNTEAFF. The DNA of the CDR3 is TGTGCCATCAGTGAGTCAGGGAGCGGGAACACTGAAGCTTTCTTT.

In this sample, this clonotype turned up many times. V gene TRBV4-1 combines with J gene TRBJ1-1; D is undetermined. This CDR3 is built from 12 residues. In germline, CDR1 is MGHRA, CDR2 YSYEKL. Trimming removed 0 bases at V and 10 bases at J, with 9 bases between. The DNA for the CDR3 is TGCGCCAGCAGCCAAGAACGGGCCAGAGCTTTCTTT. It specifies CASSQERARAFF.

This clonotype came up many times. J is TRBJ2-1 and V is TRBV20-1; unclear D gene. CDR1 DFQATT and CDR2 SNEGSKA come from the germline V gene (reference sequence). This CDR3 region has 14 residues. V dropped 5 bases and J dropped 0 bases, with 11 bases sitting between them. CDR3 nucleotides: TGCAGTGCTTCAAGGGATTACTCCTACAATGAGCAGTTCTTC. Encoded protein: CSASRDYSYNEQFF.

The DNA for the CDR3 is TGCGCCAGCAGCCGCCCGGGACAGGTCTACGAGCAGTACTTC. It codes for CASSRPGQVYEQYF. This chain uses TRBV5-1 with TRBJ2-7; 8 nucleotides line up with TRBD1. Germline assignment: CDR1 SGHRS and CDR2 YFSETQ. V shed 4 bases and J 3 bases; nucleotides not matched to a gene: 6. The CDR3 has 14 amino acids. Using reference TRBV5-1 and TRBJ2-7 for the parts outside the CDR3, the full variable domain is KAGVTQTPRYLIKTRGQQVTLSCSPISGHRSVSWYQQTPGQGLQFLFEYFSETQRNKGNFPGRFSGRQFSNSRSEMNVSTLELGDSALYLCASSRPGQVYEQYFGPGTRLTVT.

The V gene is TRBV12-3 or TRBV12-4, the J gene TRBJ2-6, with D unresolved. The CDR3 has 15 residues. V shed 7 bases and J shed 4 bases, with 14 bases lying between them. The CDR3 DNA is TGTGCCAGCAACCTAGGCCCCCTGGGGGCCAACGTCCTGACTTTC. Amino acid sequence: CASNLGPLGANVLTF.

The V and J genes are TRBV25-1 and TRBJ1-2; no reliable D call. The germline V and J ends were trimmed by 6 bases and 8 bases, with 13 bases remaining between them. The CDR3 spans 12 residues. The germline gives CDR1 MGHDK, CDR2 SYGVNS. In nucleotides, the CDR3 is TGTGCCAGCAGCACCAGGTTGACCGGCTACACCTTC. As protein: CASSTRLTGYTF.

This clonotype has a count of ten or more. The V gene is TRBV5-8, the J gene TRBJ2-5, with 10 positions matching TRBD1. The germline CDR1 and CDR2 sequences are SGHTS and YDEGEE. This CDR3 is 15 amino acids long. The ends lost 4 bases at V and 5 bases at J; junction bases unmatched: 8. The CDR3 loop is CASSGGQGNLETQYF. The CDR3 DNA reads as TGTGCCAGCAGCGGGGGACAGGGGAATTTGGAGACCCAGTACTTC.

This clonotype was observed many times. Here the CDR3 reads CASSRAGVGGYTF. The DNA for the CDR3 is TGTGCCAGCAGCAGAGCAGGGGTTGGGGGCTACACCTTC. The chain carries TRBV5-6 and TRBJ1-2, with D tentatively TRBD1 (6 bases). Trimming took 4 bases from V and 8 from J, leaving 15 bases between them. This CDR3 has 13 residues. Germline V gene sequence: CDR1 SGHDT, CDR2 YYEEEE.

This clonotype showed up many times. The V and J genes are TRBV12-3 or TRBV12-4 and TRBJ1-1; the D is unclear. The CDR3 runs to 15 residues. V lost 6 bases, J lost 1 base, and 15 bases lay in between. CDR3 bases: TGTGCCAGCAGGTCTTACACACCCCCGAACACTGAAGCTTTCTTT. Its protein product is CASRSYTPPNTEAFF.

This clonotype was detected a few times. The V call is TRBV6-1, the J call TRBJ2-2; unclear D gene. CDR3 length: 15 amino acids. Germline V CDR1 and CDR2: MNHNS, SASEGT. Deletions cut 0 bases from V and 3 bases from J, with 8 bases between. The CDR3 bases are TGTGCCAGCAGTGAAGCGCGTCAATACACCGGGGAGCTGTTTTTT. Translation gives CASSEARQYTGELFF.

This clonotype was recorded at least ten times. CDR3 residues: CAWSVMLVYTF. The CDR3 coding sequence is TGTGCCTGGAGTGTAATGTTGGTCTACACCTTC. The gene calls are TRBV30 and TRBJ1-2; unclear D gene. Trimming pared 0 bases from V and 10 bases from J, leaving 9 bases between. This CDR3 is 11 amino acids long. CDR1 and CDR2 (germline): GTSNPN, SVGIG (reference sequence).

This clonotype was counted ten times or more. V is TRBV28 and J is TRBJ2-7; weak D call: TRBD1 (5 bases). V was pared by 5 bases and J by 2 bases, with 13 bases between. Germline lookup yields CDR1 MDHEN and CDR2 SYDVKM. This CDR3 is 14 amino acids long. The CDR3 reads CASSPPTETYEQYF. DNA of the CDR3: TGTGCCAGCAGTCCCCCGACAGAAACCTACGAGCAGTACTTC.

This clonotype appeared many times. Here the CDR3 DNA reads TGTGCCAGCAGTTTTCTAGGACTAGCGGGAGTTGGCGAGCAGTACTTC. Translation gives CASSFLGLAGVGEQYF. The chain has TRBV28 and TRBJ2-7, with 13 bases matching TRBD2. The germline gives CDR1 MDHEN, CDR2 SYDVKM. This CDR3 comprises 16 residues. V shed 3 bases, J shed 6 bases, and the junction held 8 bases outside the gene matches. The variable domain in full, with the rest retrieved from reference TRBV28 and TRBJ2-7, is DVKVTQSSRYLVKRTGEKVFLECVQDMDHENMFWYRQDPGLGLRLIYFSYDVKMKEKGDIPEGYSVSREKKERFSLILESASTNQTSMYLCASSFLGLAGVGEQYFGPGTRLTVT.

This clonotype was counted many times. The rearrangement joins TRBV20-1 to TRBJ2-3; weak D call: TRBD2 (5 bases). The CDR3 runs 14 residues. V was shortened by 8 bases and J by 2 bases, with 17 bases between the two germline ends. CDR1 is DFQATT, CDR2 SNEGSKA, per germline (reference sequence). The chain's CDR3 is CSKTSGFLTDTQYF. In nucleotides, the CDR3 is TGCAGTAAAACCAGCGGTTTTCTCACAGATACGCAGTATTTT.

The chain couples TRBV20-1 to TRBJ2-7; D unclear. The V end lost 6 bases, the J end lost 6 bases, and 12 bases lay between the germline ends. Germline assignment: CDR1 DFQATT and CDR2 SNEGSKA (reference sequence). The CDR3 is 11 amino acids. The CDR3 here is CSATGASEQYF. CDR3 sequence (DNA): TGCAGTGCAACCGGAGCAAGCGAGCAGTACTTC.

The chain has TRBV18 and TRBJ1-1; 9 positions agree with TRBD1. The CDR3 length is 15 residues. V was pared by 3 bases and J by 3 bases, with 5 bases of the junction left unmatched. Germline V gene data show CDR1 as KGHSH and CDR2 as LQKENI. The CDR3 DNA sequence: TGTGCCAGCTCACCTACGGGACAGGGAGACACTGAAGCTTTCTTT. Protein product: CASSPTGQGDTEAFF.

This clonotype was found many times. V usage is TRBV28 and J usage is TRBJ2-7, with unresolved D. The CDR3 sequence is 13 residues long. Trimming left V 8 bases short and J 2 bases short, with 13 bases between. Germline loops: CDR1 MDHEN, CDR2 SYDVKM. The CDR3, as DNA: TGTGCCAGCCGGGCCCCAGCCACCTACGAGCAGTACTTC. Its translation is CASRAPATYEQYF.

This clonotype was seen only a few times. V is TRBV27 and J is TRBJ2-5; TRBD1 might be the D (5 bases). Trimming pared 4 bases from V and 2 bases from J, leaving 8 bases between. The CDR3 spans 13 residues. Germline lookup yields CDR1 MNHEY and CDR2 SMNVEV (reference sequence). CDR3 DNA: TGTGCCAGCAGTTGGCAGGGTCAAGAGACCCAGTACTTC. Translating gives CASSWQGQETQYF.

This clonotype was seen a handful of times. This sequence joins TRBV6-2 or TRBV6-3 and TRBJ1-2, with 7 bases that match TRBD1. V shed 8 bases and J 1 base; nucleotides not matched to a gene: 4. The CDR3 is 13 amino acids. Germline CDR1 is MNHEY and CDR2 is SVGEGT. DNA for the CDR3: TGTGCCAGCTGGGACAGCCATAACTATGGCTACACCTTC. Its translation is CASWDSHNYGYTF.

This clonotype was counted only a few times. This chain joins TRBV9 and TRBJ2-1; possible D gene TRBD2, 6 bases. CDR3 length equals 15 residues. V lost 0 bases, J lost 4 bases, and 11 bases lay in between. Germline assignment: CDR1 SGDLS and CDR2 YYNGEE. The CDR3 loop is CASSVVPGVYNEQFF. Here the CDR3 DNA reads TGTGCCAGCAGCGTAGTTCCGGGGGTTTACAATGAGCAGTTCTTC.

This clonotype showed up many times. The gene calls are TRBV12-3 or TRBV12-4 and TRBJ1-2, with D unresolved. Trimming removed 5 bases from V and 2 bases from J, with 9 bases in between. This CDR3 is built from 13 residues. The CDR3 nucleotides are TGTGCCAGCAGTCTACAACAAAACTATGGCTACACCTTC. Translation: CASSLQQNYGYTF.

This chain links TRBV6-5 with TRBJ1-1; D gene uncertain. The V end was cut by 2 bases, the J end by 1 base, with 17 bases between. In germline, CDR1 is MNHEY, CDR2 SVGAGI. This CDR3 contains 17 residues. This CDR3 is CASSYRFSSPANTEAFF. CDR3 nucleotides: TGTGCCAGCAGTTACCGCTTCTCGTCGCCGGCGAACACTGAAGCTTTCTTT.

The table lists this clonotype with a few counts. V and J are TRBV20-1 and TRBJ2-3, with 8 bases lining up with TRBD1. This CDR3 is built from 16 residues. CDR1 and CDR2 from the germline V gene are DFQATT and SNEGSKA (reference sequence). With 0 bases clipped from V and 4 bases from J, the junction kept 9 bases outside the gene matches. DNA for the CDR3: TGCAGTGCTAGAGATAGGACAGGGATAAAGGCAGATACGCAGTATTTT. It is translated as CSARDRTGIKADTQYF.

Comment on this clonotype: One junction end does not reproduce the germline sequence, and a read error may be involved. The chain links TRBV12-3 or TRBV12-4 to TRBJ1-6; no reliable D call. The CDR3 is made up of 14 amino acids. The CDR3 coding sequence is TGTGCCAGCAGTTGGAGACGGGGTAATTCACCCCCCCACTTT. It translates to CASSWRRGNSPPHF.

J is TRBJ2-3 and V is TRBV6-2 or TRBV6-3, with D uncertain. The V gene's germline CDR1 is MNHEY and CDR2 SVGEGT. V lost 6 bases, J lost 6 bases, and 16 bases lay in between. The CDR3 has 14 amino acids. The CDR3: CASSPHRQADTQYF. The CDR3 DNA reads TGTGCCAGCAGCCCCCACCGCCAGGCGGATACGCAGTATTTT.

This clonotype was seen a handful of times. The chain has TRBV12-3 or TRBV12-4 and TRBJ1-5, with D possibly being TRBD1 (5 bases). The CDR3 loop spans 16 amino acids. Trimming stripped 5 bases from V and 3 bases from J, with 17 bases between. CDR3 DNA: TGTGCCAGCAGTCTTAGAGGGGCGAAGCCCAATCAGCCCCAGCATTTT. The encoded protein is CASSLRGAKPNQPQHF.

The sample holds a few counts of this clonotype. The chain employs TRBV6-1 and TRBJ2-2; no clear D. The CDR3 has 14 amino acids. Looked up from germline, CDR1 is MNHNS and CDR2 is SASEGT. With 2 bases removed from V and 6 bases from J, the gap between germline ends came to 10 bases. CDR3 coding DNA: TGTGCCAGCAGTGAAAACCAGGTGGCCGGGGAGCTGTTTTTT. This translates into CASSENQVAGELFF.

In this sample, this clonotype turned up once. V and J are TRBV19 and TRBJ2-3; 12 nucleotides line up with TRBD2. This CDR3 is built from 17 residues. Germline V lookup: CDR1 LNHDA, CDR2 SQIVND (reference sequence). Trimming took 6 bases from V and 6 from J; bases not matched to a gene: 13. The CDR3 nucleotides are TGTGCCAGTAGAATAACCGGACTAGCGGGACCCAAGGATACGCAGTATTTT. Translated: CASRITGLAGPKDTQYF. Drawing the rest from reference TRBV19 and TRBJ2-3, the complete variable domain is DGGITQSPKYLFRKEGQNVTLSCEQNLNHDAMYWYRQDPGQGLRLIYYSQIVNDFQKGDIAEGYSVSREKKESFPLTVTSAQKNPTAFYLCASRITGLAGPKDTQYFGPGTRLTVL.